This T cell receptor beta chain is from a study of OX40 agonist ivuxolimab in advanced cancers. Background on the study: Partial responses were recorded for three patients, including one with hepatocellular carcinoma and two with cutaneous melanoma. Study-level findings and limits: Partly responding patients at 0.1-3.0 mg/kg showed some of the smallest clonal expansion.

Turning to this clone: The antigen is unknown.

The CDR3 is 17 residues long. Germline CDR1 and CDR2: SGHVS and FQNEAQ. The junction had 13 bases not matched to a gene; V was cut back by 4 bases and J by 4 bases. Assay: immunoSEQ multiplex PCR; the TCRdb copy retains only in-frame clones and omits some. This table holds roughly 16,000 clones, around 69% found once. The receptor's source is an adult with an advanced solid tumor such as melanoma, head and neck, liver or kidney cancer. The genes are TRBV7-8 and TRBJ2-7, with 10 bases identical to TRBD2. Sample: CD4+ or CD8+ T cells sorted from blood, taken in a trial of the OX40 agonist ivuxolimab. DNA of the CDR3: TGTGCCAGCAGCTCAAGGTCCTCGGCTAGCGGGAGTTACGAGCAGTACTTC. Residues: CASSSRSSASGSYEQYF.